What follows are 23 T cell receptor beta chains derived from one specimen sequenced in a study of blood T cell repertoires in COVID-19. Using immunoSEQ multiplex PCR, the repertoire was profiled, and TCRdb retains in-frame clones only, with some absent. The sample consists of approximately 300,000 clones, roughly 86% of them appearing once. Sample: peripheral blood. These receptors all come from a woman aged 50 to 60 with acute or convalescent COVID-19.

This clone was picked up one time. DNA for the CDR3: TGTGCCAGCAGCTTTAACTCGGTGTCGAACACTGAAGCTTTCTTT. Translation gives CASSFNSVSNTEAFF. V and J are TRBV7-8 and TRBJ1-1; D is uncertain. V gave up 3 bases and J gave up 1 base, with 12 bases separating them. CDR1 is SGHVS, CDR2 FQNEAQ, per germline. CDR3 length equals 15 residues. Filled out from reference TRBV7-8 and TRBJ1-1, the complete variable domain reads GAGVSQSPRYKVAKRGQDVALRCDPISGHVSLFWYQQALGQGPEFLTYFQNEAQLDKSGLPSDRFFAERPEGSVSTLKIQRTQQEDSAVYLCASSFNSVSNTEAFFGQGTRLTVV.

This chain connects TRBV9 to TRBJ2-2; 7 positions agree with TRBD1. With 3 bases clipped from V and 5 bases from J, the junction kept 7 bases outside the gene matches. The CDR3 is 15 amino acids. Germline CDR1 reads SGDLS; CDR2 reads YYNGEE. CDR3 sequence (DNA): TGTGCCAGCAGCGCGACAGGGTTTAATACCGGGGAGCTGTTTTTT. Protein sequence: CASSATGFNTGELFF.

This clone has more than one count but fewer than ten. The rearrangement uses TRBV2 and TRBJ2-1; no definite D call. The CDR3 has 16 residues. The germline CDR1 and CDR2 sequences are SNHLY and FYNNEI. Trimming took 1 base from V and 3 from J, leaving 13 bases between them. For the CDR3, the DNA is TGTGCCAGCAGTGAAGTCCGGTCTTCAAACTACAATGAGCAGTTCTTC. This gives the protein CASSEVRSSNYNEQFF.

The chain joins TRBV18 to TRBJ2-1; 11 positions match TRBD2. The length of the CDR3 is 16 residues. CDR1 and CDR2 (germline): KGHSH, LQKENI. With 6 bases clipped from V and 1 base from J, the junction kept 5 bases outside the gene matches. CDR3: CASSQLAGVSYNEQFF. CDR3 nucleotide sequence: TGTGCCAGCTCTCAACTAGCGGGAGTTTCCTACAATGAGCAGTTCTTC.

The chain links TRBV5-1 to TRBJ2-7; D is possibly TRBD1 (6 bases). This CDR3 has 14 amino acids. V lost 6 bases, J lost 5 bases, and 18 bases lay in between. Germline CDR1 reads SGHRS; CDR2 reads YFSETQ. DNA of the CDR3: TGCGCCAGCACCGGTGGGCAGGGGCTTCACGAGCAGTACTTC. It yields the protein CASTGGQGLHEQYF.

Here the CDR3 reads CASSIAVTSGNTYEQYF. In nucleotides, the CDR3 is TGTGCCAGTAGTATAGCGGTGACTAGCGGGAACACCTACGAGCAGTACTTC. The V and J genes are TRBV19 and TRBJ2-7; 11 bases agree with TRBD2. Losses at the gene ends were 1 base for V and 2 bases for J; bases not matched to a gene: 7. Germline CDR1 is LNHDA and CDR2 is SQIVND (reference sequence). The CDR3 is 17 residues long.

The chain combines TRBV28 with TRBJ1-2; 9 bases map to TRBD1. Germline values: CDR1 MDHEN, CDR2 SYDVKM. V was pared by 2 bases and J by 6 bases, with 7 bases of the junction left unmatched. This CDR3 has 15 amino acids. CDR3 bases: TGTGCCAGCAGTTTACCGGGACAGGGCGTGAATGGCTACACCTTC. Protein product: CASSLPGQGVNGYTF.

The chain uses TRBV20-1 and TRBJ2-1; 15 bases are a match to TRBD2. With V trimmed by 3 bases and J by 12 bases, 6 bases remained unmatched. The germline V gene has CDR1 DFQATT and CDR2 SNEGSKA (reference sequence). The CDR3 sequence is 14 residues long. CDR3 loop: CSASWTSGRGAQFF. CDR3 coding DNA: TGCAGTGCTAGTTGGACTAGCGGGAGGGGGGCGCAGTTCTTC.

In its sample, this clone was seen once. The CDR3 protein is CASSLDLSSGREETQYF. CDR3 in DNA: TGTGCCAGCAGCTTAGATCTTAGTAGCGGGAGGGAAGAGACCCAGTACTTC. The V gene is TRBV11-2, the J gene TRBJ2-5; 11 nucleotides align to TRBD2. The trim removed 0 bases at V and 3 bases at J, leaving 6 bases unmatched. Germline CDR1 reads SGHAT; CDR2 reads FQNNGV. The CDR3 runs to 17 residues.

V is TRBV5-1 and J is TRBJ1-3; D gene ambiguous. The ends were cut back, 4 bases at V and 0 bases at J, with 8 bases in the middle. Germline CDR1 and CDR2: SGHRS and YFSETQ. CDR3 length equals 14 residues. The CDR3 reads CASSASSSGNTIYF. The CDR3 nucleotides are TGCGCCAGCAGCGCCTCGAGCTCTGGAAACACCATATATTTT.

This clone was seen once. V is TRBV4-3 and J is TRBJ2-2; D is undetermined. The CDR3 runs 14 residues. Looked up from germline, CDR1 is LGHNA and CDR2 is YSLEER. The ends were cut back, 0 bases at V and 9 bases at J, with 11 bases in the middle. The CDR3 is CASSQDENSRELFF. CDR3 DNA: TGCGCCAGCAGCCAAGATGAGAATAGCCGGGAGCTGTTTTTT.

The rearrangement links TRBV13 to TRBJ1-6; TRBD1 agrees at 8 bases. V was clipped by 5 bases and J by 3 bases; unmatched bases: 6. This CDR3 region has 16 residues. From germline, CDR1 is PRHDT and CDR2 FYEKMQ (reference sequence). This CDR3 reads CASSTAGTGYNSPLHF. For the CDR3, the DNA is TGTGCCAGCAGCACCGCAGGGACAGGCTATAATTCACCCCTCCACTTT.

The V call is TRBV28, the J call TRBJ1-3, with 9 positions matching TRBD1. The CDR3 is 12 residues long. Germline V gene sequence: CDR1 MDHEN, CDR2 SYDVKM. The CDR3 loop reads CAGQGSGNTIYF. CDR3 nucleotides: TGTGCGGGACAGGGTTCTGGAAACACCATATATTTT.

This chain connects TRBV5-4 to TRBJ1-5; TRBD1 might be the D (5 bases). This CDR3 region has 14 residues. The V gene's germline CDR1 is SGHNT and CDR2 YYREEE (reference sequence). Trimming pared 2 bases from V and 2 bases from J, leaving 8 bases between. CDR3 coding DNA: TGTGCCAGCAGCTTAGGGGCTGGCAATCAGCCCCAGCATTTT. Amino acids: CASSLGAGNQPQHF.

The rearrangement links TRBV28 to TRBJ2-7; D might be TRBD2 (5 bases). V was pared by 11 bases and J by 1 base, with 15 bases between. Germline V gene lookup returns CDR1 MDHEN and CDR2 SYDVKM. This CDR3 contains 13 residues. CDR3 coding DNA: TGTGCCGCAGAAGCGGCGAATTCCTACGAGCAGTACTTC. Its protein product is CAAEAANSYEQYF.

The gene calls are TRBV7-2 and TRBJ1-2; D gene uncertain. Trimming took off 7 bases at V and 0 bases at J, with 12 bases between the two ends. The CDR3 is 14 amino acids. CDR1 and CDR2 from the germline V gene are SGHTA and FQGNSA. The CDR3 region is CASKSEGTNYGYTF. The CDR3 region has the DNA TGTGCCAGCAAATCGGAGGGAACTAACTATGGCTACACCTTC. Looking up the rest from reference TRBV7-2 and TRBJ1-2 gives the full variable domain: GAGVSQSPSNKVTEKGKDVELRCDPISGHTALYWYRQSLGQGLEFLIYFQGNSAPDKSGLPSDRFSAERTGGSVSTLTIQRTQQEDSAVYLCASKSEGTNYGYTFGSGTRLTVV.

V is TRBV7-8 and J is TRBJ2-3; 9 bases agree with TRBD1. Per the germline V gene, CDR1 is SGHVS and CDR2 is FQNEAQ. The ends lost 5 bases at V and 2 bases at J; junction bases unmatched: 11. The CDR3 runs to 17 residues. As DNA, the CDR3 is TGTGCCAGCAGCCGTGAATCCGGGACAGGGCTCACAGATACGCAGTATTTT. Its translation is CASSRESGTGLTDTQYF. The whole variable domain, remainder taken from reference TRBV7-8 and TRBJ2-3, is GAGVSQSPRYKVAKRGQDVALRCDPISGHVSLFWYQQALGQGPEFLTYFQNEAQLDKSGLPSDRFFAERPEGSVSTLKIQRTQQEDSAVYLCASSRESGTGLTDTQYFGPGTRLTVL.

This sequence joins TRBV29-1 and TRBJ2-3; TRBD2 matches 11 bases. V trimming: 7 bases; J trimming: 1 base; junction bases outside the gene matches: 4. This CDR3 comprises 14 residues. CDR1 SQVTM and CDR2 ANQGSEA come from the germline V gene. The CDR3: CSALAGGGTDTQYF. CDR3 in DNA: TGCAGCGCTCTAGCGGGAGGCGGCACAGATACGCAGTATTTT.

This sequence joins TRBV4-1 and TRBJ2-2; TRBD2 matches at 8 bases. The trim removed 1 base at V and 3 bases at J, leaving 7 bases unmatched. CDR3 length equals 17 residues. Germline CDR1 is MGHRA and CDR2 is YSYEKL. CDR3 region: CASSQGLETSDTGELFF. CDR3 DNA: TGCGCCAGCAGCCAAGGGTTGGAGACTAGCGACACCGGGGAGCTGTTTTTT.

This rearrangement joins TRBV11-2 to TRBJ2-7; 9 nucleotides line up with TRBD2. V gave up 3 bases and J gave up 4 bases; unmatched junction bases: 13. The germline CDR1 and CDR2 sequences are SGHAT and FQNNGV. The CDR3 runs to 17 residues. This chain's CDR3 is CASSFDLAGATRYEQYF. CDR3 sequence (DNA): TGTGCCAGCAGCTTTGACTTAGCGGGAGCGACACGTTACGAGCAGTACTTC.

This chain links TRBV5-1 with TRBJ1-2; D is perhaps TRBD1 (6 bases). The CDR3 contains 15 residues. V dropped 6 bases and J dropped 4 bases, with 19 bases sitting between them. CDR1 and CDR2 from the germline V gene are SGHRS and YFSETQ. This CDR3 reads CASTPQGQLLYGYTF. CDR3 DNA: TGCGCCAGCACCCCCCAAGGACAGCTTCTCTATGGCTACACCTTC. The whole variable domain, remainder taken from reference TRBV5-1 and TRBJ1-2, is KAGVTQTPRYLIKTRGQQVTLSCSPISGHRSVSWYQQTPGQGLQFLFEYFSETQRNKGNFPGRFSGRQFSNSRSEMNVSTLELGDSALYLCASTPQGQLLYGYTFGSGTRLTVV.

The CDR3 loop reads CASSQASGGNTIYF. The CDR3 nucleotides are TGTGCCAGCAGCCAAGCATCAGGGGGAAACACCATATATTTT. The chain is built from TRBV3-1 (or the pseudogene TRBV3-2) and TRBJ1-3, with D perhaps TRBD1 (5 bases). Germline V gene lookup returns CDR1 LGHDT and CDR2 YNNKEL (reference sequence). The CDR3 contains 14 residues. V lost 1 base to trimming and J lost 4 bases, with 8 bases between them.

This chain joins TRBV27 and TRBJ2-1; 8 bases are a match to TRBD1. Germline V gene data show CDR1 as MNHEY and CDR2 as SMNVEV (reference sequence). The CDR3 is 15 amino acids. V lost 6 bases and J lost 2; bases outside the gene matches: 6. DNA for the CDR3: TGTGCCAGCAGGAAAACAGGGGGGACCTACAATGAGCAGTTCTTC. Translating gives CASRKTGGTYNEQFF.